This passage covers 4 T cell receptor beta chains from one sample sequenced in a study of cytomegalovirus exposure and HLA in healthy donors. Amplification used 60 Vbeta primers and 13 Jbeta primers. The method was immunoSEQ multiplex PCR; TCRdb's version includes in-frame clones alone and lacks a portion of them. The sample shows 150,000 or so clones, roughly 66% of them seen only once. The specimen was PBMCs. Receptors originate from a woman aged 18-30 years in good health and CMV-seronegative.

CDR3 sequence (DNA): TGTGCCAGCAGTTTAAGGACAGCTCACTATGGCTACACCTTC. Its protein is CASSLRTAHYGYTF. V gene TRBV28 combines with J gene TRBJ1-2, with a weak D call TRBD1 (6 bases). The CDR3 is made up of 14 amino acids. The V gene's germline CDR1 is MDHEN and CDR2 SYDVKM. V lost 2 bases and J lost 3, with 10 bases in between.

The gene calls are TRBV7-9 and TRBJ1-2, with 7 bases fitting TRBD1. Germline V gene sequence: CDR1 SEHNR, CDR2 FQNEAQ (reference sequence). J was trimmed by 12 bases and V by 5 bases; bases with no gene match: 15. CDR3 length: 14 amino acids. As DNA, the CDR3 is TGTGCCAGCAGCCGACTGACAGGGCTCGGATTCGACACCTTC. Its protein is CASSRLTGLGFDTF.

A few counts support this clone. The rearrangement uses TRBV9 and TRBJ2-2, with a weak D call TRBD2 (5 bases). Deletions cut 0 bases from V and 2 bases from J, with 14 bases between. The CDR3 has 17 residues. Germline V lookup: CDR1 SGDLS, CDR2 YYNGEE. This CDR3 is CASSVGPRGINTGELFF. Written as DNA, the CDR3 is TGTGCCAGCAGCGTAGGCCCCCGGGGAATTAACACCGGGGAGCTGTTTTTT.

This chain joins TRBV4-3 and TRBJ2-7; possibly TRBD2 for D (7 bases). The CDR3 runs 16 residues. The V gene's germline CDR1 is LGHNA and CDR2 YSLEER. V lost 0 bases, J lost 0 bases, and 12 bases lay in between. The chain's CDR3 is CASSQDKGGPSYEQYF. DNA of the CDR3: TGCGCCAGCAGCCAAGATAAGGGGGGGCCCTCCTACGAGCAGTACTTC.